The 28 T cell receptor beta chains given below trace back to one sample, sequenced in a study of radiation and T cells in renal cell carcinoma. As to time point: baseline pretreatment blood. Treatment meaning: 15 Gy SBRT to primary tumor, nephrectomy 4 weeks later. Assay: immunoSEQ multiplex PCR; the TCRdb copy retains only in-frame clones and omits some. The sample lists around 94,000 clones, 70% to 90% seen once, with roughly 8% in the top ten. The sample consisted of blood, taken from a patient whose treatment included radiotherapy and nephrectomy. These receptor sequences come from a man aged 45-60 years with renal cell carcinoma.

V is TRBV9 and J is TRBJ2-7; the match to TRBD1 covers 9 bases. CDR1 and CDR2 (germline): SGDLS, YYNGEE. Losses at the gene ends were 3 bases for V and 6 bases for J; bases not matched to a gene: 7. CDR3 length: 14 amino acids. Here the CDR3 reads CASSGGDRASEQYF. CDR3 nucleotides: TGTGCCAGCAGCGGGGGGGACAGGGCTTCCGAGCAGTACTTC.

CDR3 in DNA: TGTGCCTGGAGTGCCCAGGCCCCCCCAGATACGCAGTATTTT. Residues: CAWSAQAPPDTQYF. This sequence joins TRBV30 and TRBJ2-3; D unclear. Germline loops: CDR1 GTSNPN, CDR2 SVGIG (reference sequence). Trimming left V 1 base short and J 4 bases short, with 12 bases between. CDR3 size: 14 residues.

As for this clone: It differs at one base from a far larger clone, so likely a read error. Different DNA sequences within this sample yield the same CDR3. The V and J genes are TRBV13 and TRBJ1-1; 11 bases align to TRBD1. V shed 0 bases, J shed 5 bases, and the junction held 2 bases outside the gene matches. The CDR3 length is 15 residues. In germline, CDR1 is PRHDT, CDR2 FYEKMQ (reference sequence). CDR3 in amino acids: CASSLGGQGVTEAFF. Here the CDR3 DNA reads TGTGCCAGCAGCTTAGGGGGACAGGGGGTTACTGAAGCTTTCTTT.

The CDR3 DNA reads as TGTGCCAGTCTCCCACGGTCCTCTGGAAACACCATATATTTT. It yields the protein CASLPRSSGNTIYF. The chain has TRBV7-8 and TRBJ1-3; D unclear. Trimming cost V 9 bases and J 0 bases, with 12 bases left between them. The CDR3 consists of 14 residues. Germline V CDR1 and CDR2: SGHVS, FQNEAQ.

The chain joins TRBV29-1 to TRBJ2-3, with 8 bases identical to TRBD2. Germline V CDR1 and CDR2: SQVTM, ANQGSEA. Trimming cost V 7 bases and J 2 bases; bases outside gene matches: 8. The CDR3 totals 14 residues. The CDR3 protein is CSARGDTYTDTQYF. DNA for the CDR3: TGCAGCGCGCGGGGGGACACCTACACAGATACGCAGTATTTT.

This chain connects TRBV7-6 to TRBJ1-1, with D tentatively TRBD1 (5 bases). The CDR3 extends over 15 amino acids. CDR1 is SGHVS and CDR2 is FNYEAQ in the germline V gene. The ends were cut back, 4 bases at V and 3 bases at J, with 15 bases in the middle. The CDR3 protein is CASSSSQRGDTEAFF. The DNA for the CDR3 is TGTGCCAGCAGCTCAAGCCAGAGGGGAGACACTGAAGCTTTCTTT.

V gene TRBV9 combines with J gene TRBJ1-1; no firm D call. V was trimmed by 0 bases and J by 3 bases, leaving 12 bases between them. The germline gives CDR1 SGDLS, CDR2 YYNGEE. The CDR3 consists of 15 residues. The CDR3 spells CASSVDPGLDTEAFF. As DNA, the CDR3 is TGTGCCAGCAGCGTAGATCCAGGTTTGGACACTGAAGCTTTCTTT. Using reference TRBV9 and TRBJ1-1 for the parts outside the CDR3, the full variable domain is DSGVTQTPKHLITATGQRVTLRCSPRSGDLSVYWYQQSLDQGLQFLIQYYNGEERAKGNILERFSAQQFPDLHSELNLSSLELGDSALYFCASSVDPGLDTEAFFGQGTRLTVV.

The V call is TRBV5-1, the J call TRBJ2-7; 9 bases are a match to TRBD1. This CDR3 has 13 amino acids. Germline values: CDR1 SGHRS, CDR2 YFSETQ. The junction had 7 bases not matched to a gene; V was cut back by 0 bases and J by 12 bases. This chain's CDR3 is CASSLGQGGAGYF. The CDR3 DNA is TGCGCCAGCAGCTTGGGACAGGGGGGTGCTGGGTACTTC. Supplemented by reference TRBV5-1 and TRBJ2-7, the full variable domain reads KAGVTQTPRYLIKTRGQQVTLSCSPISGHRSVSWYQQTPGQGLQFLFEYFSETQRNKGNFPGRFSGRQFSNSRSEMNVSTLELGDSALYLCASSLGQGGAGYFGPGTRLTVT.

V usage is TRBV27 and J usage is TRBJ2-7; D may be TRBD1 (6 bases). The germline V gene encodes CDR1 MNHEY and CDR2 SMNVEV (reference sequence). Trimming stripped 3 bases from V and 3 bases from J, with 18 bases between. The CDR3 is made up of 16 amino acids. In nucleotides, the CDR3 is TGTGCCAGCAGTTTTCAAAGGGGGTCCCTCAACTACGAGCAGTACTTC. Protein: CASSFQRGSLNYEQYF.

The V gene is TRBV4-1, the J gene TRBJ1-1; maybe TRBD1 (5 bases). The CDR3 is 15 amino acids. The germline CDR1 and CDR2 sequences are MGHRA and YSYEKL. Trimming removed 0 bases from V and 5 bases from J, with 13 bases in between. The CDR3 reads CASSQDGGFRTEAFF. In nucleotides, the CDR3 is TGCGCCAGCAGCCAAGATGGGGGTTTTCGAACTGAAGCTTTCTTT.

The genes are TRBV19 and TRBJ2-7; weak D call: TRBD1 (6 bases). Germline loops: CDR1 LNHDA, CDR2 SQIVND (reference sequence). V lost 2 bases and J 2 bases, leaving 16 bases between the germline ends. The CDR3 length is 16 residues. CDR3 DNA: TGTGCCAGTAGTATATCATCCCAGGGGAACCCCTACGAGCAGTACTTC. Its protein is CASSISSQGNPYEQYF.

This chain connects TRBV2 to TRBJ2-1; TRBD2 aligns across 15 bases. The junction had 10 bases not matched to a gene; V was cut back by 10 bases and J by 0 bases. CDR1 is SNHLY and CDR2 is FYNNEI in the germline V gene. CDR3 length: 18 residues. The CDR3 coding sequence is TGTGCCAACAAGCCGGGGACTAGCGGGAGGCACTCCTACAATGAGCAGTTCTTC. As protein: CANKPGTSGRHSYNEQFF.

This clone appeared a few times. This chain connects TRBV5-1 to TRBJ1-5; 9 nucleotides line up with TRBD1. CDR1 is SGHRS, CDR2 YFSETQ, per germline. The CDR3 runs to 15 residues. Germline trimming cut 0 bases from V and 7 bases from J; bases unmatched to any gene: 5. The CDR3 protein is CASSLGGQGSQPQHF. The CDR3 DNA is TGCGCCAGCAGCTTGGGGGGACAGGGTAGCCAGCCCCAGCATTTT. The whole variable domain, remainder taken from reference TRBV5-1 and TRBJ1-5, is KAGVTQTPRYLIKTRGQQVTLSCSPISGHRSVSWYQQTPGQGLQFLFEYFSETQRNKGNFPGRFSGRQFSNSRSEMNVSTLELGDSALYLCASSLGGQGSQPQHFGDGTRLSIL.

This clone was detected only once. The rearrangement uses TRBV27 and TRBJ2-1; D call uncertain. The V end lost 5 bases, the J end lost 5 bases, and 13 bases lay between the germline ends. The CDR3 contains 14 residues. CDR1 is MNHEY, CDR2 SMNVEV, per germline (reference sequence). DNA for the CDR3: TGTGCCAGCAGTCCCTACGGAAGCCACAATGAGCAGTTCTTC. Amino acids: CASSPYGSHNEQFF.

The DNA for the CDR3 is TGTGCCTGGAGTTCACAGGGGGATCAGCCCCAGCATTTT. Its protein is CAWSSQGDQPQHF. This rearrangement joins TRBV30 to TRBJ1-5, with 8 bases aligning to TRBD1. Germline V CDR1 and CDR2: GTSNPN, SVGIG (reference sequence). The CDR3 length is 13 residues. V was pared by 2 bases and J by 5 bases, with 2 bases of the junction left unmatched.

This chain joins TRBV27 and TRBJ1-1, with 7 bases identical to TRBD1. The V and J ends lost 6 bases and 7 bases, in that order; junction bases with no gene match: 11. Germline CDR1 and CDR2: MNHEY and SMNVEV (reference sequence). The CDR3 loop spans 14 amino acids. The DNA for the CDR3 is TGTGCCAGCAGGCCACTGACAGGGATTGGTGAAGCTTTCTTT. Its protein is CASRPLTGIGEAFF.

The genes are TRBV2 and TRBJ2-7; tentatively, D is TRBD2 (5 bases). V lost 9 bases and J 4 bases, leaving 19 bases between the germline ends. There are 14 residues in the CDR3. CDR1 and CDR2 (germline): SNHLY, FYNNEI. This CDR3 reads CARAAVGSRYEQYF. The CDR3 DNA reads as TGTGCCAGGGCTGCTGTTGGGAGTCGGTACGAGCAGTACTTC.

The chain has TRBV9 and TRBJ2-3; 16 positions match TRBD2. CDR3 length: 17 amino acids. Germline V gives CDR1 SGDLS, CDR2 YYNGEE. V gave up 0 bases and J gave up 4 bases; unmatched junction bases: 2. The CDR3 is CASSVAGLAGGPDTQYF. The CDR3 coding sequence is TGTGCCAGCAGCGTAGCGGGACTAGCGGGAGGGCCAGATACGCAGTATTTT.

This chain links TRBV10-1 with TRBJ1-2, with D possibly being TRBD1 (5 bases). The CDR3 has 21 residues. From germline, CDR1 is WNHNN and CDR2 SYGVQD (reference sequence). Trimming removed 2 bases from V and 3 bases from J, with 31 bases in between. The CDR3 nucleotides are TGCGCCAGCAGTGAGCCAAACTTTAGGGACCCCCTCCAGTCGAATCACTATGGCTACACCTTC. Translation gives CASSEPNFRDPLQSNHYGYTF.

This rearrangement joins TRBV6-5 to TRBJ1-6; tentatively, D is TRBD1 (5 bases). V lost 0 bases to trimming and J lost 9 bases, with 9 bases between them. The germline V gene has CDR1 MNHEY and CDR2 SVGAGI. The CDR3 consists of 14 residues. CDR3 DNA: TGTGCCAGCAGTTACTCGGGGGTGGGTTCACCCCTCCACTTT. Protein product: CASSYSGVGSPLHF.

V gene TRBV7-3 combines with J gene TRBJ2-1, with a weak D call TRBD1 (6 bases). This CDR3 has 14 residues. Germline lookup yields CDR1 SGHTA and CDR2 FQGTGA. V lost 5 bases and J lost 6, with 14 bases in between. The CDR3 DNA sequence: TGTGCCAGCAGCGCCAGGGGAGCGGCCAATGAGCAGTTCTTC. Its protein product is CASSARGAANEQFF.

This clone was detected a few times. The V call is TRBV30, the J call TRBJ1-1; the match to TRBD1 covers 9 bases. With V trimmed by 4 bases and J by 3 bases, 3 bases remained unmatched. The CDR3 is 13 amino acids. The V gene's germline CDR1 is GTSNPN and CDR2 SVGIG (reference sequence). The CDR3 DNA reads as TGTGCCTGGACCCGACAGGGGGACACTGAAGCTTTCTTT. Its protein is CAWTRQGDTEAFF.

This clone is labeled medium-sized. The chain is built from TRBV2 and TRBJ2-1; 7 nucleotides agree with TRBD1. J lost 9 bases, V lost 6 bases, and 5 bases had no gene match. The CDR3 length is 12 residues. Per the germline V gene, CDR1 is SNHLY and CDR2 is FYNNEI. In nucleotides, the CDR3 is TGTGCCAGCAGAATGACAGGGACTGAGCAGTTCTTC. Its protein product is CASRMTGTEQFF.

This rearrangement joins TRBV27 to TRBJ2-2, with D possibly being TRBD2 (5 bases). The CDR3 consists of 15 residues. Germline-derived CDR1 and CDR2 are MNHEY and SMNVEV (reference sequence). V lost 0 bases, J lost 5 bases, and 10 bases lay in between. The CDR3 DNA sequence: TGTGCCAGCAGTTTATCGGGAGTGGGGACCGGGGAGCTGTTTTTT. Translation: CASSLSGVGTGELFF.

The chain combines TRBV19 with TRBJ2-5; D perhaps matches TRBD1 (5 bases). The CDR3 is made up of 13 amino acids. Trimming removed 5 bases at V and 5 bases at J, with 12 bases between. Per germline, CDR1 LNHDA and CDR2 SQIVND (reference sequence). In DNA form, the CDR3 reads TGTGCCAGTAGTGCCACAGGTCGTGAGACCCAGTACTTC. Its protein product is CASSATGRETQYF.

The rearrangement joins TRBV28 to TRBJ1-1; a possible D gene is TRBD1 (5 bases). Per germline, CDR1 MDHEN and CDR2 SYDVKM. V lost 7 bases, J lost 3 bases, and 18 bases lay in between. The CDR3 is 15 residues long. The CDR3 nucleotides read TGTGCCAGCATCGTGACCCGGGGGAGGGACACTGAAGCTTTCTTT. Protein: CASIVTRGRDTEAFF.

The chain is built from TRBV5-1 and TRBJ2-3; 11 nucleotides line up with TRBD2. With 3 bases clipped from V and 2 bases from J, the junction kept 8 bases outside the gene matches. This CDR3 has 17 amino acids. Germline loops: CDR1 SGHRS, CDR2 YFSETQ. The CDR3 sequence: CASSWGTSGINTDTQYF. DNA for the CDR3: TGCGCCAGCAGCTGGGGGACTAGCGGAATAAACACAGATACGCAGTATTTT.

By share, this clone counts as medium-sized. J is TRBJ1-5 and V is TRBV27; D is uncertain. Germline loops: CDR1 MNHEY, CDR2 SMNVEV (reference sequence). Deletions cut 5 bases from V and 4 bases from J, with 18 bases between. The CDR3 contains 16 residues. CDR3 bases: TGTGCCAGCAGTCCACTACCCCCACAAGGAAATCAGCCCCAGCATTTT. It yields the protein CASSPLPPQGNQPQHF.